This TCR beta chain came from a study of T cells in Graves' hyperthyroidism and ophthalmopathy. The ends lost 2 bases at V and 10 bases at J; junction bases unmatched: 9. This CDR3 region has 14 residues. Germline lookup yields CDR1 LGHNA and CDR2 YSLEER. There were TCR beta CDR3 regions amplified from RNA transcripts. The primer set for the first-round RT-PCR of the TCR CDR3 was HTBI. TCRdb re-analysed the multiplex PCR reads in MiXCR, keeping a single row per CDR3 protein. Of about 700,000 distinct CDR3 sequences detected, around 15% appear once; the ten largest clones hold about 9.4%. The chain combines TRBV4-3 with TRBJ1-1, with 8 positions matching TRBD1. The sequenced sample consisted of blood. The TCR comes from a woman aged 18 to 35 with Graves' hyperthyroidism. Written as DNA, the CDR3 is TGCGCCAGCAGCCAACTCGGACAGGGCCCTGGAGCTTTCTTT. Translating it yields CASSQLGQGPGAFF.